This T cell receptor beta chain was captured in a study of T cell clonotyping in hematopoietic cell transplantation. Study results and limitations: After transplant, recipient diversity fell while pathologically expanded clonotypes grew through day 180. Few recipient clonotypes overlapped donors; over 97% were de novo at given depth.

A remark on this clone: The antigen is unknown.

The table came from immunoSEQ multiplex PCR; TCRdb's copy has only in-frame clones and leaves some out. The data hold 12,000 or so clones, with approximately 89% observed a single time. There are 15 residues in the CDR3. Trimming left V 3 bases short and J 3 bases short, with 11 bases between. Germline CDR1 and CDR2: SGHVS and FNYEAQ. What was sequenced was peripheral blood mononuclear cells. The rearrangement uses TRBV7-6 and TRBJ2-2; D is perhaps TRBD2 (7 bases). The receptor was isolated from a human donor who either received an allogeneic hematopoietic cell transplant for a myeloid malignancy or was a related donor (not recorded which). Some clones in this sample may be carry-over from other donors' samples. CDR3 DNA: TGTGCCAGCAGCTTTAGGGGGAGGGACACCGGGGAGCTGTTTTTT. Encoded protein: CASSFRGRDTGELFF. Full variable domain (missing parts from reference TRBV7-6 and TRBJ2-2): GAGVSQSPRYKVTKRGQDVALRCDPISGHVSLYWYRQALGQGPEFLTYFNYEAQQDKSGLPNDRFSAERPEGSISTLTIQRTEQRDSAMYRCASSFRGRDTGELFFGEGSRLTVL.